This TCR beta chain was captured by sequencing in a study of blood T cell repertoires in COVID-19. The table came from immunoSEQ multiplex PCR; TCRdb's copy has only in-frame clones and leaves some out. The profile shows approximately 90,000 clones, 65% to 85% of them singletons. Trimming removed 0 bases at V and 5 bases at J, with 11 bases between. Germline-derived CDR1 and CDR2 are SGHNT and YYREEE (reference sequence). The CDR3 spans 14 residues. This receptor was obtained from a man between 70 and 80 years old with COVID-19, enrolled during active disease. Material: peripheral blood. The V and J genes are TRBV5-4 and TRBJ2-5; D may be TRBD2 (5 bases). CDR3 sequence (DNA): TGTGCCAGCAGCTTGGGGCAGAGGGAGGAGACCCAGTACTTC. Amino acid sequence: CASSLGQREETQYF.